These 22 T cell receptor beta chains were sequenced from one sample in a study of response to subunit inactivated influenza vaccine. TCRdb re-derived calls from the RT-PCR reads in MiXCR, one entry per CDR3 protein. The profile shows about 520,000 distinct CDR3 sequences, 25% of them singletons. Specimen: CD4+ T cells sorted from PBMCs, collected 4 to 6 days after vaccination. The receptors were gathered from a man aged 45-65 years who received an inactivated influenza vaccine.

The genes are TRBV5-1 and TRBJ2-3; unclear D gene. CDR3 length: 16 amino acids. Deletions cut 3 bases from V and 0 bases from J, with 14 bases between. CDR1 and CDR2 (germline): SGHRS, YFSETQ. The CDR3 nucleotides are TGCGCCAGCAGCTCCTCGGGTCCGACTAGCACAGATACGCAGTATTTT. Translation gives CASSSSGPTSTDTQYF.

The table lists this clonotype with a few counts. CDR3 protein: CASSPRWGRSSYEQYF. CDR3 DNA: TGTGCCAGCTCACCACGGTGGGGACGGAGCTCCTACGAGCAGTACTTC. This chain links TRBV18 with TRBJ2-7; TRBD1 or TRBD2 may be the D gene (5 bases each). Per the germline V gene, CDR1 is KGHSH and CDR2 is LQKENI. This CDR3 region has 16 residues. Trimming left V 1 base short and J 0 bases short, with 13 bases between.

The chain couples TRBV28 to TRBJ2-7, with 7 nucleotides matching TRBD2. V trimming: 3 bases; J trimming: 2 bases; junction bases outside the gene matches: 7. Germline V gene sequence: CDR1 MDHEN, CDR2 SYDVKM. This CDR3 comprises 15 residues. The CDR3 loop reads CASSFRSGATYEQYF. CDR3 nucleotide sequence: TGTGCCAGCAGTTTCCGGAGCGGGGCAACCTACGAGCAGTACTTC.

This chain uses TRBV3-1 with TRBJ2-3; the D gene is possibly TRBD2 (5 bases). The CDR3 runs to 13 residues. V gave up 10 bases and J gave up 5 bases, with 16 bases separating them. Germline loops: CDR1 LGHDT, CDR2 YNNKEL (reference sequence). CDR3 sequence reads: CATEGGYGDTQYF. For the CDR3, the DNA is TGTGCCACCGAGGGCGGATACGGAGATACGCAGTATTTT.

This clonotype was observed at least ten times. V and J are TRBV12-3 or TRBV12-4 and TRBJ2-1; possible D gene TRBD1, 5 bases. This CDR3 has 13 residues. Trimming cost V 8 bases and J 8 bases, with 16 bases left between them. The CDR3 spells CASWIMGRDEQFF. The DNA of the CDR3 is TGTGCCAGCTGGATTATGGGGCGCGATGAGCAGTTCTTC.

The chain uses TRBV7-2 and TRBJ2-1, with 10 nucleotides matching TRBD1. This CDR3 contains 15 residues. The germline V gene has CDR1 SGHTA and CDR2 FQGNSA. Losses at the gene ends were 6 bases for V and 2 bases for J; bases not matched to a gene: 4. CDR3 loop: CASSGGTGAYNEQFF. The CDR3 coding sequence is TGTGCCAGCAGTGGGGGGACAGGGGCCTACAATGAGCAGTTCTTC. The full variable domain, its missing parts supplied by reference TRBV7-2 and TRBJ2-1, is GAGVSQSPSNKVTEKGKDVELRCDPISGHTALYWYRQSLGQGLEFLIYFQGNSAPDKSGLPSDRFSAERTGGSVSTLTIQRTQQEDSAVYLCASSGGTGAYNEQFFGPGTRLTVL.

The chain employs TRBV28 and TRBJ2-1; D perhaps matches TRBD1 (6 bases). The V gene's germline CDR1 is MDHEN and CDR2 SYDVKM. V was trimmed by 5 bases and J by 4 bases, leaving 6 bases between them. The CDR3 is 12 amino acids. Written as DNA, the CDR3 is TGTGCCAGCAGTACAGGGTACAATGAGCAGTTCTTC. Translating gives CASSTGYNEQFF.

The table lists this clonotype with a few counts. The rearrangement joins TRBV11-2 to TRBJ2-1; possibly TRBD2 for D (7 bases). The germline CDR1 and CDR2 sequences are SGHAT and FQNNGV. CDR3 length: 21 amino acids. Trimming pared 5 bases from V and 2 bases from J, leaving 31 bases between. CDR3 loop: CASSLTPSGGLAIGAYNEQFF. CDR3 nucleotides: TGTGCCAGCAGCCTCACACCCTCCGGGGGGCTGGCGATAGGGGCCTACAATGAGCAGTTCTTC. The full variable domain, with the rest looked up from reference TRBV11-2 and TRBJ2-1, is EAGVAQSPRYKIIEKRQSVAFWCNPISGHATLYWYQQILGQGPKLLIQFQNNGVVDDSQLPKDRFSAERLKGVDSTLKIQPAKLEDSAVYLCASSLTPSGGLAIGAYNEQFFGPGTRLTVL.

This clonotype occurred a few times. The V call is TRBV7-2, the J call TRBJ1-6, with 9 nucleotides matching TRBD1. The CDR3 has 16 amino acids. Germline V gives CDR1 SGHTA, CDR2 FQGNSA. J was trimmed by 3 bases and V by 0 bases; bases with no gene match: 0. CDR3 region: CASSLADRGYNSPLHF. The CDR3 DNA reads TGTGCCAGCAGCTTAGCGGACAGGGGCTATAATTCACCCCTCCACTTT.

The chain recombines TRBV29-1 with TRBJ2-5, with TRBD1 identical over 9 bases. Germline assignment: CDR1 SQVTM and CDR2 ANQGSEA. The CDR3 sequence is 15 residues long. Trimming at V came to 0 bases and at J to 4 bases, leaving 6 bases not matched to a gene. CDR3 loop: CSVEDRDRGGETQYF. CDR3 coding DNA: TGCAGCGTTGAAGATCGTGACAGGGGGGGAGAGACCCAGTACTTC. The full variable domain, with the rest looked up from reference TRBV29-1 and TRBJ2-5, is SAVISQKPSRDICQRGTSLTIQCQVDSQVTMMFWYRQQPGQSLTLIATANQGSEATYESGFVIDKFPISRPNLTFSTLTVSNMSPEDSSIYLCSVEDRDRGGETQYFGPGTRLLVL.

CDR3 DNA sequence: TGTGCCAGCAGCCCGCGAGCCAGGGAGACCCAGTACTTC. It is translated as CASSPRARETQYF. This chain joins TRBV7-2 and TRBJ2-5; the D is unclear. From germline, CDR1 is SGHTA and CDR2 FQGNSA. V lost 5 bases and J lost 5, with 12 bases in between. The CDR3 is 13 amino acids.

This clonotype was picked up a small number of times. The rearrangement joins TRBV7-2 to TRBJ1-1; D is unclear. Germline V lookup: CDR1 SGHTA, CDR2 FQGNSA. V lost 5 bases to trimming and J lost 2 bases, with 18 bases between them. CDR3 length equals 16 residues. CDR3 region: CASSPTRRAGNTEAFF. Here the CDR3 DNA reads TGTGCCAGCAGCCCAACCAGGAGGGCAGGAAACACTGAAGCTTTCTTT.

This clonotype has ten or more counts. This chain's CDR3 is CASSDLMGQGAEQFF. CDR3 coding DNA: TGTGCCAGCAGTGACCTGATGGGACAGGGAGCTGAGCAGTTCTTC. The chain combines TRBV3-1 with TRBJ2-1; TRBD1 matches 9 bases. J gave up 9 bases and V 6 bases, and 12 bases lay outside the gene matches. Germline V CDR1 and CDR2: LGHDT, YNNKEL (reference sequence). This CDR3 spans 15 amino acids.

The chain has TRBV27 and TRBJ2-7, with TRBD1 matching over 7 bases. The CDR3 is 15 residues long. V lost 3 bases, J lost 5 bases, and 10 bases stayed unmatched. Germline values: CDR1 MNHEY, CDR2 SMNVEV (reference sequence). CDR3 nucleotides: TGTGCCAGCAGTTTTAAGGGGGCGCGTCGAGACGAGCAGTACTTC. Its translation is CASSFKGARRDEQYF.

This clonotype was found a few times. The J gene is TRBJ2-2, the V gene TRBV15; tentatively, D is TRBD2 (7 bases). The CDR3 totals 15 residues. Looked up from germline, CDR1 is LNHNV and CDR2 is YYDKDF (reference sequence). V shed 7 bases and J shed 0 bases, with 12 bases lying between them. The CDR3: CATNGGAANTGELFF. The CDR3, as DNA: TGTGCCACCAATGGGGGGGCCGCGAACACCGGGGAGCTGTTTTTT.

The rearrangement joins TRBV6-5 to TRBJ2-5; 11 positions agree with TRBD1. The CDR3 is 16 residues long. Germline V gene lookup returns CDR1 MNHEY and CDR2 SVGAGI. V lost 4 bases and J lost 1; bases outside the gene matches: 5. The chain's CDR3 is CASSSPGQGVQETQYF. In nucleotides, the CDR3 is TGTGCCAGCAGTTCCCCGGGACAGGGGGTCCAAGAGACCCAGTACTTC.

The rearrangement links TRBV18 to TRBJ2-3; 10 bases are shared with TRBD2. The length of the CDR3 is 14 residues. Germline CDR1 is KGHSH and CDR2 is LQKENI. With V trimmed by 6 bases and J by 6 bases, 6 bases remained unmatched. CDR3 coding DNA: TGTGCCAGCTCCCGGACTAGCGGTTCGGATACGCAGTATTTT. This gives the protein CASSRTSGSDTQYF.

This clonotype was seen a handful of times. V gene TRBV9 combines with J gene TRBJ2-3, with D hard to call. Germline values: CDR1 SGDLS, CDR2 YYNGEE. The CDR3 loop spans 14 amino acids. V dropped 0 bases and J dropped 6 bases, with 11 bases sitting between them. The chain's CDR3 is CASSVAHSGDTQYF. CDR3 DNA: TGTGCCAGCAGCGTAGCTCACAGTGGGGATACGCAGTATTTT.

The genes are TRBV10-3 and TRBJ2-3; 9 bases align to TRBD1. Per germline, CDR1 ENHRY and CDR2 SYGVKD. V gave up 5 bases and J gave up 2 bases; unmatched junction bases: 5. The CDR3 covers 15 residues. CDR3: CAISNRDRVTDTQYF. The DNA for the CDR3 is TGTGCCATCAGTAACCGGGACAGGGTCACAGATACGCAGTATTTT.

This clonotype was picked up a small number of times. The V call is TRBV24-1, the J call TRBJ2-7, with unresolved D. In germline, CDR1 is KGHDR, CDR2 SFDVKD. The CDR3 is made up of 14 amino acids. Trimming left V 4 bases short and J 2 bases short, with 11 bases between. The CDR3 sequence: CATSEARIPYEQYF. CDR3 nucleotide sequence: TGTGCCACCAGTGAAGCTCGGATCCCCTACGAGCAGTACTTC.

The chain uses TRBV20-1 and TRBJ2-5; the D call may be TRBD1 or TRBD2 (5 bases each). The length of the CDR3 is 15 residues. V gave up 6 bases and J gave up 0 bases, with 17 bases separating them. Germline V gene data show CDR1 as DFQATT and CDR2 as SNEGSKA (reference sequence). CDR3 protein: CSALTPGRYQETQYF. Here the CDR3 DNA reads TGCAGTGCCCTCACCCCGGGACGGTACCAAGAGACCCAGTACTTC.

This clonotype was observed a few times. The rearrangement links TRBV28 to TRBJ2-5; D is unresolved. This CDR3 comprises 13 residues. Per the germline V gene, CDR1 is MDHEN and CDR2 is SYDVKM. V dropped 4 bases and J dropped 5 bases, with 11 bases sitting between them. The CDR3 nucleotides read TGTGCCAGCAGTTCACGGCTATTGGAGACCCAGTACTTC. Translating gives CASSSRLLETQYF.